This T cell receptor (beta chain) was found in a study of T cell responses to AZD1222 COVID-19 vaccine. Study results and limitations: Mostly white British, mostly female donors; authors suggested clonal diversity may be underestimated. Of spike-specific TCRs, nearly half reportedly target regions left unmutated in variants. Repertoire samples came only from after the peak T cell response.

Profiling relied on immunoSEQ multiplex PCR, and the TCRdb table lists in-frame clones only, not all of them. Of about 100,000 clones listed, around 96% were seen once; the top ten hold roughly 2%. Trimming left V 6 bases short and J 0 bases short, with 11 bases between. Germline V CDR1 and CDR2: MNHNY, SVGAGI (reference sequence). CDR3 length equals 14 residues. A word on this clone: Its antigen is as yet unknown.

This clonotype was sampled from an adult in good health. This chain joins TRBV6-6 and TRBJ1-2; D is possibly TRBD1 (6 bases). Material: peripheral blood, obtained on day 0 of AZD1222 vaccination. The CDR3 region has the DNA TGTGCCAGCAGAGAGACAGGAACTAACTATGGCTACACCTTC. This sequence encodes CASRETGTNYGYTF.